Shown below are 7 T cell receptor beta chains from a single sample sequenced in a study of blood T cell repertoires in COVID-19. Sequencing used immunoSEQ multiplex PCR; TCRdb keeps in-frame clones, though not all of them. This sample has 250,000 to 400,000 clones, with around 88% found just once. Input material: peripheral blood. The receptors come from a woman aged 25 to 45 with COVID-19, enrolled during active disease.

About this clone itself: Since a much larger clone is just one base distant, this may be a read error. The rearrangement links TRBV7-9 to TRBJ2-5, with a weak D call TRBD1 (6 bases). V lost 5 bases, J lost 1 base, and 8 bases lay in between. Germline V CDR1 and CDR2: SEHNR, FQNEAQ (reference sequence). CDR3 length: 13 residues. CDR3 loop: CASSRTVQETQYF. DNA of the CDR3: TGTGCCAGCAGCCGGACAGTCCAAGAGACCCAGTACTTC.

This chain links TRBV18 with TRBJ2-5; tentative D call: TRBD2 (5 bases). CDR1 KGHSH and CDR2 LQKENI come from the germline V gene. This CDR3 region has 14 residues. The V and J ends lost 4 bases and 1 base respectively, with 10 bases between them. The CDR3 spells CASSLADFQETQYF. Here the CDR3 DNA reads TGTGCCAGCTCACTTGCGGACTTCCAAGAGACCCAGTACTTC.

The rearrangement links TRBV9 to TRBJ2-7, with TRBD1 as a possible D gene (6 bases). This CDR3 spans 15 amino acids. The ends were cut back, 1 base at V and 1 base at J, with 12 bases in the middle. In germline, CDR1 is SGDLS, CDR2 YYNGEE. CDR3 in amino acids: CASSVSGQGSYEQYF. The CDR3 coding sequence is TGTGCCAGCAGCGTATCGGGACAAGGTTCCTACGAGCAGTACTTC.

The V and J genes are TRBV27 and TRBJ2-1; 9 bases are a match to TRBD2. The J segment lost 5 bases and the V segment lost 1 base, leaving 3 bases of the junction unmatched. Germline V gives CDR1 MNHEY, CDR2 SMNVEV (reference sequence). The CDR3 loop spans 15 amino acids. DNA of the CDR3: TGTGCCAGCAGTTTATTTCCTAGCGGGAACAATGAGCAGTTCTTC. Encoded protein: CASSLFPSGNNEQFF.

This clone was seen only a few times. The chain has TRBV7-3 and TRBJ1-1; D is perhaps TRBD1 (5 bases). This CDR3 has 13 residues. V was trimmed by 8 bases and J by 7 bases, leaving 17 bases between them. Per germline, CDR1 SGHTA and CDR2 FQGTGA. The CDR3 DNA is TGTGCCAGCTTCCGGAAGGGGCCCATTGAAGCTTTCTTT. Protein sequence: CASFRKGPIEAFF.

This chain links TRBV5-6 with TRBJ1-1; weak D call: TRBD1 (6 bases). Germline V lookup: CDR1 SGHDT, CDR2 YYEEEE. The CDR3 is 13 amino acids. V shed 0 bases and J shed 10 bases, with 13 bases lying between them. The CDR3, as DNA: TGTGCCAGCAGCTTGGTGGGGGCTCGGGGAGCTTTCTTT. It codes for CASSLVGARGAFF.

This chain uses TRBV7-2 with TRBJ2-1, with 8 bases that match TRBD2. This CDR3 has 16 amino acids. V dropped 2 bases and J dropped 5; count of bases not matched to a gene: 8. In germline, CDR1 is SGHTA, CDR2 FQGNSA. The CDR3 region has the DNA TGTGCCAGCAGCTTAAGTAGCGGGGCGGCCAACAATGAGCAGTTCTTC. Translation gives CASSLSSGAANNEQFF.